This record concerns one T cell receptor (beta chain) sequence. Its antigen remains unknown. The data are from a study of CD4 T cells in relation to SARS-CoV-2 and coronaviruses. Study in general: ViraFEST: approximately 10-day antigen culture of PBMCs, then TCR beta CDR3 sequencing.

Measured with immunoSEQ multiplex PCR; TCRdb has only the in-frame clones, and not every one. The table lists approximately 25,000 clones, about 79% of them singletons. Germline V lookup: CDR1 SGHDN, CDR2 FVKESK. Trimming took 0 bases from V and 0 from J, leaving 11 bases between them. The CDR3 covers 16 residues. CD4+ T cells from unexposed donors were obtained before the COVID-19 pandemic (2011-2018). Isolation of CD4+ T cells took place after around eleven days in culture. Source material: CD4+ T cells from PBMCs, cultured in vitro. This TCR came from a human donor in good health. This rearrangement joins TRBV14 to TRBJ2-5, with D perhaps matching TRBD2 (6 bases). The CDR3 DNA reads as TGTGCCAGCAGCCAAGAAGGTCGGGGGTACCAAGAGACCCAGTACTTC. Translating it yields CASSQEGRGYQETQYF.